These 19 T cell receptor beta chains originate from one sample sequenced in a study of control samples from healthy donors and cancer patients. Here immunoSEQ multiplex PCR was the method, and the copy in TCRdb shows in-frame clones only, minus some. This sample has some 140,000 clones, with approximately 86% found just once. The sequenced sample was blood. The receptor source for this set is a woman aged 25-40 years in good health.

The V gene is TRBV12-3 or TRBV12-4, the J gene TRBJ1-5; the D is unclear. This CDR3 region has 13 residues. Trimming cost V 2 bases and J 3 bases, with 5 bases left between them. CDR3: CASSLQSNQPQHF. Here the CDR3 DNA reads TGTGCCAGCAGTTTACAGTCCAATCAGCCCCAGCATTTT.

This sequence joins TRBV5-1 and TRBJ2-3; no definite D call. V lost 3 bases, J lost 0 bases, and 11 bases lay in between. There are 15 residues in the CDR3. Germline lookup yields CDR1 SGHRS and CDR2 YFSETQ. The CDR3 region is CASSWASVSTDTQYF. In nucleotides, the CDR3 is TGCGCCAGCAGCTGGGCCAGCGTGAGCACAGATACGCAGTATTTT.

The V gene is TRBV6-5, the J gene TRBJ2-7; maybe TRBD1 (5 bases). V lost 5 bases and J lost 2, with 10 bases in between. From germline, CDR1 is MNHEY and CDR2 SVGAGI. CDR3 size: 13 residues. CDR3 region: CASSTGETYEQYF. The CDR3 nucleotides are TGTGCCAGCAGTACAGGAGAAACCTACGAGCAGTACTTC.

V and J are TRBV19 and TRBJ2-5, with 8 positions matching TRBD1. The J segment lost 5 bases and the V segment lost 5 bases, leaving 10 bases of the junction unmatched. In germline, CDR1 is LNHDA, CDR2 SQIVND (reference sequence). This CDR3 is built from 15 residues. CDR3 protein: CASSEGGTGGETQYF. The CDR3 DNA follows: TGTGCCAGTAGTGAGGGCGGGACAGGAGGGGAGACCCAGTACTTC. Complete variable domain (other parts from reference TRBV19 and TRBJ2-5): DGGITQSPKYLFRKEGQNVTLSCEQNLNHDAMYWYRQDPGQGLRLIYYSQIVNDFQKGDIAEGYSVSREKKESFPLTVTSAQKNPTAFYLCASSEGGTGGETQYFGPGTRLLVL.

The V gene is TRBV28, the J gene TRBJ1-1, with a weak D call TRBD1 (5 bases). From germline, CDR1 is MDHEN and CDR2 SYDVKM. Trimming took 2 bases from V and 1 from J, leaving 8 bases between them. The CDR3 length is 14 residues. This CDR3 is CASSLGHSNTEAFF. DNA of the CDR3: TGTGCCAGCAGTTTAGGACACTCGAACACTGAAGCTTTCTTT.

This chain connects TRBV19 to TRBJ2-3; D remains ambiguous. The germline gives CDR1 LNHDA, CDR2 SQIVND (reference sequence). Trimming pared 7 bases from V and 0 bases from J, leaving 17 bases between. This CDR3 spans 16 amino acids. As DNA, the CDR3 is TGTGCCAGTAACCCGTGGAGTAAGTCTAGCACAGATACGCAGTATTTT. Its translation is CASNPWSKSSTDTQYF.

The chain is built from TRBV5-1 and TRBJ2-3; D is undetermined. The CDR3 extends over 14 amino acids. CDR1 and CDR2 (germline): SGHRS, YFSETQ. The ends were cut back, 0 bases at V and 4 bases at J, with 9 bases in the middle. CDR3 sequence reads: CASSLVGGADTQYF. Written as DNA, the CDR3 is TGCGCCAGCAGCTTGGTAGGCGGTGCAGATACGCAGTATTTT.

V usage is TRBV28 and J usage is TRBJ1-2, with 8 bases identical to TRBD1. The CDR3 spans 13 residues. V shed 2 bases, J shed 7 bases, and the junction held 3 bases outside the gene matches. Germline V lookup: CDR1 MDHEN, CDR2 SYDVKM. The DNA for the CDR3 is TGTGCCAGCAGTTTAATGACAGGGGCTGGCTACACCTTC. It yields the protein CASSLMTGAGYTF.

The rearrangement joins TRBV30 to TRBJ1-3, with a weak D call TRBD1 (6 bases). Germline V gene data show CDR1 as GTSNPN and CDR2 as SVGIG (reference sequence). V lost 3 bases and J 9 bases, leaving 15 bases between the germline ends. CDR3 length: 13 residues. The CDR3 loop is CAWRQTGLVTIYF. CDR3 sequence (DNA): TGTGCCTGGAGGCAGACAGGTCTGGTCACCATATATTTT.

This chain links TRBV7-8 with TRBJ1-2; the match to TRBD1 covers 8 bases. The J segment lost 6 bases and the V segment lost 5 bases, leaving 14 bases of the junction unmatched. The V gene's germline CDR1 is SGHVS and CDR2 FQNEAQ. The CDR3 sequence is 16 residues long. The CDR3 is CASSHTGTGGQNGYTF. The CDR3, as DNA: TGTGCCAGCAGCCATACCGGGACAGGAGGTCAAAATGGCTACACCTTC.

In DNA, the CDR3 is TGCAGTGCTGGACAGGACAGCTACACCTTC. It translates to CSAGQDSYTF. This chain joins TRBV20-1 and TRBJ1-2, with 7 positions matching TRBD1. Unmatched junction bases numbered 3, after V lost 5 bases and J lost 9 bases. The CDR3 covers 10 residues. Germline CDR1 is DFQATT and CDR2 is SNEGSKA (reference sequence).

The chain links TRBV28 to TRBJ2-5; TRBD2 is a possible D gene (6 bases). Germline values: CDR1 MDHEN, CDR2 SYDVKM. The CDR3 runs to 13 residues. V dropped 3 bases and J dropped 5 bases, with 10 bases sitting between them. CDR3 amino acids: CASSLGLQETQYF. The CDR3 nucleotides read TGTGCCAGCAGTTTGGGACTGCAGGAGACCCAGTACTTC. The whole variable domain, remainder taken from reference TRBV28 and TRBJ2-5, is DVKVTQSSRYLVKRTGEKVFLECVQDMDHENMFWYRQDPGLGLRLIYFSYDVKMKEKGDIPEGYSVSREKKERFSLILESASTNQTSMYLCASSLGLQETQYFGPGTRLLVL.

The CDR3 bases are TGTGCCAGCAGCTTAGATCCAGGGGGCGGCCGGGAGACCCAGTACTTC. Translating gives CASSLDPGGGRETQYF. V is TRBV11-2 and J is TRBJ2-5, with 8 bases lining up with TRBD1. V dropped 0 bases and J dropped 5; count of bases not matched to a gene: 8. The CDR3 extends over 16 amino acids. Germline CDR1 reads SGHAT; CDR2 reads FQNNGV.

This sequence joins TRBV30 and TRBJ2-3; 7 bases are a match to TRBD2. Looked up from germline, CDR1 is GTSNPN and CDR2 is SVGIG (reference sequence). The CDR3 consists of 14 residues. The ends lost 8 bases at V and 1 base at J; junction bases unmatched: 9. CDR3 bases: TGTGCCCTCAAGGTAGGGAGGGGCACAGATACGCAGTATTTT. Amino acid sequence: CALKVGRGTDTQYF.

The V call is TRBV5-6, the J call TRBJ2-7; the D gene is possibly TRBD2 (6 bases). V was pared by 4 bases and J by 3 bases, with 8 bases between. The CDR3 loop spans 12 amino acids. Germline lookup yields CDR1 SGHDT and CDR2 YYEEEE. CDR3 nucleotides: TGTGCCAGCAGCCTCGGGGGCTACGAGCAGTACTTC. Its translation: CASSLGGYEQYF.

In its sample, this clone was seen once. In nucleotides, the CDR3 is TGTGCCAGCAGCTTGGGGTCCCTAAACTACGAGCAGTACTTC. This sequence encodes CASSLGSLNYEQYF. The genes are TRBV5-4 and TRBJ2-7; D unresolved. Germline assignment: CDR1 SGHNT and CDR2 YYREEE (reference sequence). The germline V and J ends were trimmed by 0 bases and 3 bases, with 10 bases remaining between them. The CDR3 is made up of 14 amino acids.

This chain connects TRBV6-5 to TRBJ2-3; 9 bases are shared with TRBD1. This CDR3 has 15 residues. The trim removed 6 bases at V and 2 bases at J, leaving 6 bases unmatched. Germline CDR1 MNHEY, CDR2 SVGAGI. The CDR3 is CASRSRDRVTDTQYF. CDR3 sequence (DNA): TGTGCCAGCAGGAGCCGGGACAGGGTCACAGATACGCAGTATTTT.

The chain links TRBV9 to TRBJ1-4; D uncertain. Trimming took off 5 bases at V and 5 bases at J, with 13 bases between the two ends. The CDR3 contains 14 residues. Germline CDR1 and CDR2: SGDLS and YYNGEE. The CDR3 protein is CASSRGRQNEKLFF. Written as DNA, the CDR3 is TGTGCCAGCAGTCGAGGACGGCAAAATGAAAAACTGTTTTTT.

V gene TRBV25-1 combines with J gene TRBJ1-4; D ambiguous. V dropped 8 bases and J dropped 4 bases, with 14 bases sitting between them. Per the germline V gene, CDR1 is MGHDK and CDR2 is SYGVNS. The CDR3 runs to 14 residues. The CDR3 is CASSLHGLNEKLFF. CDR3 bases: TGTGCCAGCTCCCTCCACGGACTTAATGAAAAACTGTTTTTT.